The rows below give T cell receptor beta chains drawn from one sample of a study of cytomegalovirus exposure and HLA in healthy donors. Produced via immunoSEQ multiplex PCR; TCRdb's table is partial and in-frame only. This sample has roughly 150,000 clones, with around four fifths found just once. The source material was PBMCs. The receptors were gathered from a male donor in good health and CMV-seronegative. The CDR3 runs from the conserved cysteine through the conserved F or W. D genes are given only for firm matches. Clone size is given for some rows only: seen once, a few or many times, or a class if the clone is expanded.

>16|.|TRBJ2-1|TRBV6-6|TRBD2
TGTGCCAGCAGTTACTCGTTAGCGGGAGCTTACAATGAGCAGTTCTTC
CASSYSLAGAYNEQFF
>17|few|TRBJ2-2|TRBV29-1|.
TGCAGCGTTGGTAGGTTGGGCGGAGGGAGAGACACCGGGGAGCTGTTTTTT
CSVGRLGGGRDTGELFF
>15|.|TRBJ2-7|TRBV27|TRBD1
TGTGCCAGCAGTCTCCGGACAGGTTGGTCCTACGAGCAGTACTTC
CASSLRTGWSYEQYF
>17|.|TRBJ2-2|TRBV19|TRBD1
TGTGCCAGTAGTAGACTTGGGACAGGGAAGGGGGCCGGGGAGCTGTTTTTT
CASSRLGTGKGAGELFF
>17|.|TRBJ2-5|TRBV5-4|TRBD1
TGTGCCAGCAGCTTGATTGGACAGGGTAAAACCCAAGAGACCCAGTACTTC
CASSLIGQGKTQETQYF
>16|.|TRBJ2-1|TRBV5-4|TRBD2
TGTGCCAGCAGCTTGGCACTAGCGGACTCCTACAATGAGCAGTTCTTC
CASSLALADSYNEQFF
>15|.|TRBJ1-2|TRBV4-1|TRBD1
TGCGCCAGCAGCCCTTCGGGACAGGTGATATATGGCTACACCTTC
CASSPSGQVIYGYTF
>15|.|TRBJ1-5|TRBV10-3|TRBD1
TGTGCCATCAGTGTGCCAGGGGGCCCCAATCAGCCCCAGCATTTT
CAISVPGGPNQPQHF
>13|.|TRBJ2-7|TRBV27|TRBD2
TGTGCCAGCGGGGGGGGAACCTCCTACGAGCAGTACTTC
CASGGGTSYEQYF
>14|.|TRBJ2-7|TRBV6-1|.
TGTGCCAGCAGGTTGACAGTCAGCACCTACGAGCAGTACTTC
CASRLTVSTYEQYF
>14|once|TRBJ2-5|TRBV4-1|.
TGCGCCAGCAGCCAATTGCAGGGTGGAGAGACCCAGTACTTC
CASSQLQGGETQYF
>19|once|TRBJ1-1|TRBV28|TRBD1
TGTGCCAGCAGTTTGGGACCCGGGACAGGGGGCGAAGAGGACACTGAAGCTTTCTTT
CASSLGPGTGGEEDTEAFF
>16|.|TRBJ2-3|TRBV7-3|TRBD2
TGTGCCAGCAGCCAGGGACTAGCGCTAAGCACAGATACGCAGTATTTT
CASSQGLALSTDTQYF
>13|few|TRBJ1-1|TRBV6-6|.
TGTGCCAGCAGTAAACAGGGAATTACTGAAGCTTTCTTT
CASSKQGITEAFF
>15|.|TRBJ1-3|TRBV5-1|.
TGCGCCAGCAGCTTTGGGCCGGTCTCTGGAAACACCATATATTTT
CASSFGPVSGNTIYF
>18|few|TRBJ1-6|TRBV30|.
TGTGCCTGGAGCGATCCCCCCCCGACAGGTTTATTCCCTTCACCCCTCCACTTT
CAWSDPPPTGLFPSPLHF
>15|.|TRBJ2-7|TRBV9|TRBD1
TGTGCCAGCAGCCCCGAAGGACAGGAGTTCTACGAGCAGTACTTC
CASSPEGQEFYEQYF
>17|.|TRBJ2-1|TRBV18|TRBD2
TGTGCCAGCTCACCTCCAGGACTAGCGGGAGGTCACAATGAGCAGTTCTTC
CASSPPGLAGGHNEQFF
>15|.|TRBJ1-5|TRBV18|.
TGTGCCAGCTCACCGGCGCCCGGCCAGGGTTCGTCCCAGCATTTT
CASSPAPGQGSSQHF
>17|.|TRBJ2-2|TRBV6-4|TRBD2
TGTGCCAGCAGTGACTCGACCCCTAGCGGGAGCACCGGGGAGCTGTTTTTT
CASSDSTPSGSTGELFF
>14|.|TRBJ2-7|TRBV30|.
TGTGCCTGGAGTGGCGGGACGGCGACCTACGAGCAGTACTTC
CAWSGGTATYEQYF
>15|once|TRBJ2-7|TRBV2|TRBD1
TGTGCCAGCACCCAACCTCCGGGACAGGTTTACGAGCAGTACTTC
CASTQPPGQVYEQYF
>19|.|TRBJ2-1|TRBV28|.
TGTGCCAGCAGTTTATCTTTTTTTCGACAGGCCAGCTCCTACAATGAGCAGTTCTTC
CASSLSFFRQASSYNEQFF
>16|.|TRBJ1-1|TRBV14|.
TGTGCCAGCAGCCTCCTAGGCGGGGGACAGAACACTGAAGCTTTCTTT
CASSLLGGGQNTEAFF
>15|.|TRBJ2-7|TRBV28|.
TGTGCCAGCAAGAAGCCCGGACAGCGGTCCTACGAGCAGTACTTC
CASKKPGQRSYEQYF
>15|.|TRBJ2-1|TRBV6-1|.
TGTGCCAGCAGCGGACAGACCTTTATTTTCAATGAGCAGTTCTTC
CASSGQTFIFNEQFF
>15|.|TRBJ1-5|TRBV19|.
TGTGCCAGTAGAGAGGGAATCCCCCCCGATCAGCCCCAGCATTTT
CASREGIPPDQPQHF
>15|.|TRBJ1-1|TRBV6-1|TRBD1
TGTGCCAGCAGTGGACAGGGGGCCGTGAACACTGAAGCTTTCTTT
CASSGQGAVNTEAFF
>15|.|TRBJ2-5|TRBV7-2|TRBD2
TGTGCCAGCAGCCCGAAAAGCGGGAGGGAAGAGACCCAGTACTTC
CASSPKSGREETQYF
>14|.|TRBJ1-1|TRBV27|TRBD1
TGTGCCAGCAGGACGGACAGGGGTGGAACTGAAGCTTTCTTT
CASRTDRGGTEAFF
>15|.|TRBJ1-3|TRBV6-5|.
TGTGCCAGCAGTTACTCGGCGGGGGGCGGAAACACCATATATTTT
CASSYSAGGGNTIYF
>15|.|TRBJ2-7|TRBV28|TRBD1
TGTGCCAGCAGTTTAAGGACAGGGAGAGGCTACGAGCAGTACTTC
CASSLRTGRGYEQYF
>15|.|TRBJ2-3|TRBV28|TRBD1
TGTGCCAGCAGTCTTCGGGGACAGGGTGCAGATACGCAGTATTTT
CASSLRGQGADTQYF
>14|.|TRBJ1-1|TRBV28|.
TGTGCCAGCAGTTTAAGCTTGAAGAACACTGAAGCTTTCTTT
CASSLSLKNTEAFF
>14|.|TRBJ1-2|TRBV7-9|TRBD1
TGTGCCAGCAGGCCTACGGACAGGGGCGATGGCTACACCTTC
CASRPTDRGDGYTF
>15|.|TRBJ2-7|TRBV7-6|.
TGTGCCAGCAGCTTAGTCCCAACAGCCTTCTACGAGCAGTACTTC
CASSLVPTAFYEQYF
>15|.|TRBJ2-7|TRBV7-2|.
TGTGCCAGCAGCTTAGCGGAGGGGTCCTACTACGAGCAGTACTTC
CASSLAEGSYYEQYF
>13|.|TRBJ2-7|TRBV9|.
TGTGCCAGCAGCCCTACAGGGTCCTACGAGCAGTACTTC
CASSPTGSYEQYF
>11|.|TRBJ1-1|TRBV2|.
TGTGCCAGCAAGGAAGGGACAGAAGCTTTCTTT
CASKEGTEAFF
>16|.|TRBJ1-5|TRBV28|.
TGTGCCAGCAGCCCTTTCGGAAGGGGCATCAGACAGCCCCAGCATTTT
CASSPFGRGIRQPQHF
>13|.|TRBJ2-7|TRBV7-3|.
TGTGCCAGCAGCCTCTCGACTGACTACGAGCAGTACTTC
CASSLSTDYEQYF
>17|.|TRBJ2-5|TRBV9|TRBD2
TGTGCCAGCAGCGTAGGCGGCGGGGGGATGATCCGGGGGACCCAGTACTTC
CASSVGGGGMIRGTQYF
>14|.|TRBJ2-7|TRBV7-8|.
TGTGCCAGCAGCCCTCCTGAGAGGCCCTACGAGCAGTACTTC
CASSPPERPYEQYF
>15|.|TRBJ2-7|TRBV2|TRBD2
TGTGCCAGCAGTGAAGCGTTAGCGGGAGCTGGCGAGCAGTACTTC
CASSEALAGAGEQYF
>12|few|TRBJ2-3|TRBV6-5|.
TGTGCCAGCAAGCAAAATGCGGATACGCAGTATTTT
CASKQNADTQYF
>15|once|TRBJ1-1|TRBV7-6|TRBD1
TGTGCCAGCAGCTCCGGACAGGGGGGAAACACTGAAGCTTTCTTT
CASSSGQGGNTEAFF
>14|few|TRBJ1-6|TRBV7-9|TRBD1
TGTGCCAGCAGCAAGGGACAGCGGAATTCACCCCTCCACTTT
CASSKGQRNSPLHF
>17|.|TRBJ1-4|TRBV4-1|TRBD1
TGCGCCAGCAGCCGGGGACAGGCGATAACAACTAATGAAAAACTGTTTTTT
CASSRGQAITTNEKLFF
>15|.|TRBJ2-7|TRBV7-3|.
TGTGCCAGCAGCTTAATCCCAGCGGCCCGAGGGGAGCAGTACTTC
CASSLIPAARGEQYF
>14|.|TRBJ2-7|TRBV5-4|TRBD1
TGTGCCAGCAGCTCTCGGACAGGGACAGGCGAGCAGTACTTC
CASSSRTGTGEQYF